Presented here are 32 T cell receptor beta chains from one specimen sequenced in a study of blood T cells in healthy people across ages. A J-beta primer mix and a sample-barcoded 5' primer were used in a second PCR of about 7 to 12 cycles. TCRdb passed the 5' RACE reads through MiXCR, listing each CDR3 protein once. The sample has more than 800,000 distinct CDR3 sequences; 40% to 45% are singletons. The sample consisted of blood. The receptor source for this set is a woman aged 55-75 years in good health.

The chain links TRBV4-2 to TRBJ2-1, with D perhaps TRBD2 (5 bases). The closer fit of TRBJ2-7 to the DNA end suggests the J call may be wrong. Per the germline V gene, CDR1 is LGHNA and CDR2 is YNFKEQ. The CDR3 is 16 residues long. CDR3 DNA sequence: TGTGCCAGCACCACCATTAGCGCAAGCTCCTACAATGAGCAGTACTTC. Protein sequence: CASTTISASSYNEQYF.

In its sample, this clonotype was seen a few times. V usage is TRBV3-1 and J usage is TRBJ2-4; the D gene is possibly TRBD1 (7 bases). Germline V gene lookup returns CDR1 LGHDT and CDR2 YNNKEL (reference sequence). Trimming took 3 bases from V and 3 from J, leaving 12 bases between them. The CDR3 is made up of 15 amino acids. The chain's CDR3 is CASSHSGGSKNIQYF. In nucleotides, the CDR3 is TGTGCCAGCAGCCACTCAGGGGGGAGCAAAAACATTCAGTACTTC.

V and J are TRBV3-1 and TRBJ2-4, with TRBD2 identical over 9 bases. The germline gives CDR1 LGHDT, CDR2 YNNKEL (reference sequence). This CDR3 contains 17 residues. J lost 0 bases, V lost 1 base, and 4 bases had no gene match. The CDR3 region is CASSQASGALAKNIQYF. CDR3 in DNA: TGTGCCAGCAGCCAAGCTAGCGGGGCCCTAGCCAAAAACATTCAGTACTTC.

The gene calls are TRBV3-1 and TRBJ2-7; D gene uncertain. V lost 1 base and J 6 bases, leaving 13 bases between the germline ends. The CDR3 sequence is 14 residues long. Germline CDR1 reads LGHDT; CDR2 reads YNNKEL (reference sequence). The CDR3 DNA follows: TGTGCCAGCAGCCAAGGCCATAGGACGGGCGAGCAGTACTTC. It translates to CASSQGHRTGEQYF.

The rearrangement links TRBV14 to TRBJ2-7; tentative D call: TRBD1 (6 bases). CDR3 length: 13 residues. CDR1 and CDR2 (germline): SGHDN, FVKESK. Deletions cut 4 bases from V and 7 bases from J, with 14 bases between. The CDR3: CASSPRGNNEQYF. The CDR3 region has the DNA TGTGCCAGCAGCCCCAGGGGTAACAATGAGCAGTACTTC.

This chain uses TRBV7-2 with TRBJ2-1; D ambiguous. The J call may be incorrect, as the DNA end agrees better with TRBJ2-7. This CDR3 is built from 17 residues. Germline V gene lookup returns CDR1 SGHTA and CDR2 FQGNSA. CDR3: CASSLGPPGPSYNEQYF. CDR3 sequence (DNA): TGTGCCAGCAGCTTAGGTCCTCCCGGACCTTCCTACAATGAGCAGTACTTC.

V usage is TRBV11-2 and J usage is TRBJ1-5; tentative D call: TRBD1 (5 bases). Trimming stripped 8 bases from V and 4 bases from J, with 18 bases between. The length of the CDR3 is 15 residues. Germline-derived CDR1 and CDR2 are SGHAT and FQNNGV. CDR3 DNA sequence: TGTGCCAGCCGCGTAGGGGCCGGTAGTAATCAGCCCCAGCATTTT. It codes for CASRVGAGSNQPQHF. The whole variable domain, filled in from reference TRBV11-2 and TRBJ1-5, reads EAGVAQSPRYKIIEKRQSVAFWCNPISGHATLYWYQQILGQGPKLLIQFQNNGVVDDSQLPKDRFSAERLKGVDSTLKIQPAKLEDSAVYLCASRVGAGSNQPQHFGDGTRLSIL.

V usage is TRBV20-1 and J usage is TRBJ2-5; 11 nucleotides line up with TRBD1. The germline V gene encodes CDR1 DFQATT and CDR2 SNEGSKA (reference sequence). The length of the CDR3 is 14 residues. J gave up 11 bases and V 4 bases, and 12 bases lay outside the gene matches. The chain's CDR3 is CSAIAGTGGGKQYF. The CDR3 bases are TGCAGTGCTATTGCCGGGACAGGGGGTGGCAAGCAGTACTTC.

The table lists this clonotype with a few counts. The chain joins TRBV21-1 to TRBJ2-1; the table's D gene call, TRBD2, was not cross checked with the DNA. TRBV21-1 constitutes a pseudogene. The CDR3 runs 13 residues. CDR3 sequence reads: CASSKSLPNEQFF. The CDR3 region has the DNA TGTGCCAGCAGCAAATCACTCCCGAATGAGCAGTTCTTC.

The table lists this clonotype with a few counts. This chain joins TRBV7-2 and TRBJ2-5; tentatively, D is TRBD1 (6 bases). The V gene lost 1 base and the J gene lost 5 bases, with 14 bases spanning the gap. The CDR3 length is 15 residues. The germline V gene encodes CDR1 SGHTA and CDR2 FQGNSA. CDR3: CASSLELYRVETQYF. The CDR3 DNA follows: TGTGCCAGCAGCTTAGAGTTATACAGGGTGGAGACCCAGTACTTC.

This clonotype was picked up a small number of times. The chain recombines TRBV6-5 with TRBJ1-1; a weak D match, TRBD1 (5 bases). Germline V gives CDR1 MNHEY, CDR2 SVGAGI. This CDR3 is 15 amino acids long. Trimming removed 0 bases at V and 4 bases at J, with 12 bases between. CDR3 coding DNA: TGTGCCAGCAGTTACTCAGGGGTAGGGAGCACTGAAGCTTTCTTT. Translation: CASSYSGVGSTEAFF.

The gene calls are TRBV29-1 and TRBJ2-5, with 8 bases identical to TRBD2. The CDR3 sequence is 13 residues long. The germline gives CDR1 SQVTM, CDR2 ANQGSEA. V was pared by 7 bases and J by 5 bases, with 9 bases of the junction left unmatched. The CDR3 spells CSAPGGFDETQYF. The CDR3 nucleotides are TGCAGCGCCCCGGGGGGGTTTGACGAGACCCAGTACTTC. The whole variable domain, filled in from reference TRBV29-1 and TRBJ2-5, reads SAVISQKPSRDICQRGTSLTIQCQVDSQVTMMFWYRQQPGQSLTLIATANQGSEATYESGFVIDKFPISRPNLTFSTLTVSNMSPEDSSIYLCSAPGGFDETQYFGPGTRLLVL.

The chain carries TRBV20-1 and TRBJ1-1, with D hard to call. V lost 3 bases and J lost 1, with 6 bases in between. CDR1 is DFQATT, CDR2 SNEGSKA, per germline (reference sequence). The CDR3 is 12 residues long. Here the CDR3 reads CSARATNTEAFF. The CDR3 DNA reads as TGCAGTGCTAGGGCGACGAACACTGAAGCTTTCTTT.

The CDR3 sequence is CASSQDRANTEAFF. The CDR3 nucleotides read TGTGCCAGCAGCCAAGACCGGGCCAACACTGAAGCTTTCTTT. V usage is TRBV3-1 and J usage is TRBJ1-1, with D unclear. Germline V gene lookup returns CDR1 LGHDT and CDR2 YNNKEL (reference sequence). The CDR3 runs 14 residues. V gave up 0 bases and J gave up 2 bases, with 7 bases separating them.

This chain's CDR3 is CASSLDREVDEQFF. The DNA for the CDR3 is TGTGCCAGCAGTCTAGACAGGGAAGTCGATGAGCAGTTCTTC. V and J are TRBV6-2 or TRBV6-3 and TRBJ2-1; 7 bases map to TRBD1. CDR1 is MNHEY and CDR2 is SVGEGT in the germline V gene. The V and J ends lost 5 bases and 8 bases, in that order; junction bases with no gene match: 9. The CDR3 runs to 14 residues.

CDR3 coding DNA: TGTGCCAGCAGCCTACTCAGCTCCAGCAGGTCCTACGAGCAGTACTTC. The encoded protein is CASSLLSSSRSYEQYF. This rearrangement joins TRBV27 to TRBJ2-7, with D hard to call. Trimming left V 6 bases short and J 1 base short, with 19 bases between. CDR1 MNHEY and CDR2 SMNVEV come from the germline V gene (reference sequence). The CDR3 length is 16 residues.

This clonotype turned up a few times. This chain connects TRBV25-1 to TRBJ2-7, with D possibly matching TRBD2 (6 bases). CDR1 is MGHDK, CDR2 SYGVNS, per germline. V was pared by 8 bases and J by 6 bases, with 11 bases between. There are 11 residues in the CDR3. The CDR3: CASRGSAEQYF. CDR3 nucleotide sequence: TGTGCCAGCCGGGGGAGCGCCGAGCAGTACTTC.

This chain connects TRBV6-2 or TRBV6-3 to TRBJ2-5; 14 nucleotides match TRBD2. Germline-derived CDR1 and CDR2 are MNHEY and SVGEGT. The CDR3 contains 18 residues. With V trimmed by 0 bases and J by 4 bases, 7 bases remained unmatched. The CDR3 here is CASSYSPGLAGVSETQYF. CDR3 sequence (DNA): TGTGCCAGCAGTTACTCGCCGGGACTAGCGGGAGTATCAGAGACCCAGTACTTC.

This chain uses TRBV6-6 with TRBJ1-4, with D unclear. This CDR3 comprises 13 residues. V lost 5 bases to trimming and J lost 8 bases, with 12 bases between them. Germline V gene sequence: CDR1 MNHNY, CDR2 SVGAGI (reference sequence). This CDR3 reads CASSTRLSEKLFF. Written as DNA, the CDR3 is TGTGCCAGCAGTACCCGACTGAGCGAAAAACTGTTTTTT.

V is TRBV5-1 and J is TRBJ1-3; D gene uncertain. There are 13 residues in the CDR3. Trimming removed 4 bases at V and 1 base at J, with 6 bases between. CDR1 SGHRS and CDR2 YFSETQ come from the germline V gene. This CDR3 is CASSRGSGNTIYF. The CDR3 coding sequence is TGCGCCAGCAGCCGCGGTTCTGGAAACACCATATATTTT. Supplemented by reference TRBV5-1 and TRBJ1-3, the full variable domain reads KAGVTQTPRYLIKTRGQQVTLSCSPISGHRSVSWYQQTPGQGLQFLFEYFSETQRNKGNFPGRFSGRQFSNSRSEMNVSTLELGDSALYLCASSRGSGNTIYFGEGSWLTVV.

For this clonotype: One end of the junction fails to match germline, which may point to a read error. The chain is built from TRBV5-1 and TRBJ1-5, with D possibly TRBD1 on 5 matching bases. This CDR3 has 19 residues. Germline V lookup: CDR1 SGHRS, CDR2 YFSETQ. The CDR3 sequence: CAGSLVPRPLGDSNQPQHF. The CDR3 DNA is TGCGCCGGCAGCTTGGTACCTCGGCCGTTGGGGGATAGCAATCAGCCCCAGCATTTT.

This clonotype occurred a few times. The chain combines TRBV10-3 with TRBJ2-7; 14 bases map to TRBD2. The ends lost 8 bases at V and 4 bases at J; junction bases unmatched: 4. Looked up from germline, CDR1 is ENHRY and CDR2 is SYGVKD. The CDR3 sequence is 14 residues long. The CDR3 nucleotides are TGTGCCATCGGGACTAGCGGGAGTTTTTACGAGCAGTACTTC. It yields the protein CAIGTSGSFYEQYF.

V gene TRBV29-1 combines with J gene TRBJ2-5, with TRBD2 identical over 9 bases. V gave up 0 bases and J gave up 1 base; unmatched junction bases: 9. The CDR3 is made up of 17 amino acids. Germline V gene data show CDR1 as SQVTM and CDR2 as ANQGSEA. CDR3 DNA sequence: TGCAGCGTTGAAGATTGGGGGACTAGCAGATCCCAAGAGACCCAGTACTTC. Amino acid sequence: CSVEDWGTSRSQETQYF. The entire variable domain, with the rest obtained from reference TRBV29-1 and TRBJ2-5, is as follows: SAVISQKPSRDICQRGTSLTIQCQVDSQVTMMFWYRQQPGQSLTLIATANQGSEATYESGFVIDKFPISRPNLTFSTLTVSNMSPEDSSIYLCSVEDWGTSRSQETQYFGPGTRLLVL.

As regards this clonotype: A much more abundant neighbour one base away suggests this may be a read error. V and J are TRBV7-3 and TRBJ1-5; the D is unclear. The CDR3 length is 13 residues. Germline V gene sequence: CDR1 SGHTA, CDR2 FQGTGA. Trimming removed 4 bases from V and 4 bases from J, with 8 bases in between. CDR3 in amino acids: CASSWWGNQPQHF. The DNA of the CDR3 is TGTGCCAGCAGCTGGTGGGGAAATCAGCCCCAGCATTTT.

This clonotype was observed a handful of times. This sequence joins TRBV7-8 and TRBJ2-1; possibly TRBD1 for D (6 bases). The J call is uncertain, as TRBJ2-7 better fits the DNA end. Germline V gene lookup returns CDR1 SGHVS and CDR2 FQNEAQ. The CDR3 covers 16 residues. CDR3 DNA sequence: TGTGCCAGCAGCCCCCAAGACAGGTACTCCTACAATGAGCAGTACTTC. Its protein product is CASSPQDRYSYNEQYF.

This clonotype was seen only a few times. The chain joins TRBV20-1 to TRBJ2-7; D may be TRBD1 (6 bases). CDR1 is DFQATT, CDR2 SNEGSKA, per germline (reference sequence). With 4 bases removed from V and 3 bases from J, the gap between germline ends came to 13 bases. This CDR3 has 13 amino acids. CDR3 coding DNA: TGCAGTGCTAATAGGCAGGGGCTCTACGAGCAGTACTTC. This gives the protein CSANRQGLYEQYF.

V gene TRBV6-2 or TRBV6-3 combines with J gene TRBJ2-5, with a weak D call TRBD2 (5 bases). The CDR3 extends over 13 amino acids. The V gene lost 6 bases and the J gene lost 5 bases, with 13 bases spanning the gap. Germline assignment: CDR1 MNHEY and CDR2 SVGEGT. The CDR3 nucleotides read TGTGCCAGCAGAGATGGGCCGGGGGAGACCCAGTACTTC. Translating gives CASRDGPGETQYF.

This clonotype was seen a handful of times. The chain uses TRBV5-6 and TRBJ2-7; 12 bases map to TRBD2. Germline CDR1 and CDR2: SGHDT and YYEEEE. Trimming took 1 base from V and 11 from J; bases not matched to a gene: 4. This CDR3 has 13 residues. This CDR3 is CASSLRGLAGEYF. The CDR3 DNA reads TGTGCCAGCAGCTTGAGGGGACTAGCGGGCGAGTACTTC.

With respect to this clonotype: Mismatch with germline at one junction end may stem from a read error. The gene calls are TRBV5-1 and TRBJ2-1, with a possible D match to TRBD1 (8 bases). Germline V gene sequence: CDR1 SGHRS, CDR2 YFSETQ. The CDR3 sequence is 18 residues long. This CDR3 is CASSARQGRASSYNEQFF. CDR3 in DNA: TGCGCCAGCAGCGCTAGACAGGGGAGGGCAAGCTCCTACAATGAGCAGTTTTTC.

This chain uses TRBV7-8 with TRBJ2-7, with D tentatively TRBD1 or TRBD2 (5 bases each). The V end was cut by 4 bases, the J end by 2 bases, with 15 bases between. CDR1 is SGHVS and CDR2 is FQNEAQ in the germline V gene. This CDR3 contains 15 residues. The CDR3 here is CASSSIGTITYEQYF. The CDR3 DNA is TGTGCCAGCAGCTCAATCGGGACCATCACCTACGAGCAGTACTTC.

The V call is TRBV3-1, the J call TRBJ2-3; 7 positions match TRBD2. The CDR3 has 17 amino acids. Germline V gives CDR1 LGHDT, CDR2 YNNKEL (reference sequence). The V and J ends lost 0 bases and 2 bases, in that order; junction bases with no gene match: 8. The CDR3 bases are TGTGCCAGCAGCCAAGATCGGGGGACTATGCTCACAGATACGCAGTATTTT. Protein sequence: CASSQDRGTMLTDTQYF.

This clonotype was observed a few times. The chain employs TRBV21-1 and TRBJ2-1; no DNA check was done on the table's D call, TRBD2. TRBV21-1 is tagged as a pseudogene. This CDR3 spans 23 amino acids. DNA of the CDR3: TGTGCCAGCAGCCTACGGCCGGGACAGCACCCGGGACTAGCGGGTTACCCCTACAATGAGCAGTTCTTC. Protein product: CASSLRPGQHPGLAGYPYNEQFF.